These T cell receptor beta chains were read from a single sample in a study of blood T cell repertoires in COVID-19. Produced via immunoSEQ multiplex PCR; TCRdb's table is partial and in-frame only. In the table there are approximately 480,000 clones, 85% to 90% of which are singletons. The specimen sequenced was peripheral blood. The receptors here all came from a man between 18 and 35 years old with COVID-19, enrolled during active disease. Each CDR3 is given without its conserved first and last residue. A D gene is named only where the DNA matches it firmly.

CDR3aa: ASSLVSFEVLGASSYEQY
v_gene: TRBV7-6
j_gene: TRBJ2-7
d_gene: -

CDR3aa: ASSLVGRRADTQY
v_gene: TRBV5-1
j_gene: TRBJ2-3
d_gene: TRBD2

CDR3aa: ASSSGQGSNYGYT
v_gene: TRBV5-1
j_gene: TRBJ1-2
d_gene: TRBD1

CDR3aa: ASSLGYSLSSYEQY
v_gene: TRBV13
j_gene: TRBJ2-7
d_gene: -

CDR3aa: ASSLAFNYGYT
v_gene: TRBV11-2
j_gene: TRBJ1-2
d_gene: -

CDR3aa: ASGETGTGEQY
v_gene: TRBV6-5
j_gene: TRBJ2-7
d_gene: -

CDR3aa: SVVSREGTAYGYT
v_gene: TRBV29-1
j_gene: TRBJ1-2
d_gene: -

CDR3aa: ASSGDGSSYEQY
v_gene: TRBV25-1
j_gene: TRBJ2-7
d_gene: -

CDR3aa: ASSQDLQNSPLH
v_gene: TRBV4-2
j_gene: TRBJ1-6
d_gene: -

CDR3aa: ASSLEGGSNQPQH
v_gene: TRBV7-8
j_gene: TRBJ1-5
d_gene: -

CDR3aa: ASSFPSGVTDTQY
v_gene: TRBV7-2
j_gene: TRBJ2-3
d_gene: TRBD2

CDR3aa: ASSLGQVLSEQY
v_gene: TRBV5-8
j_gene: TRBJ2-7
d_gene: -

CDR3aa: ASSYSGGGVQETQY
v_gene: TRBV6-5
j_gene: TRBJ2-5
d_gene: TRBD2

CDR3aa: ASRGKQPDRNTEAF
v_gene: TRBV7-8
j_gene: TRBJ1-1
d_gene: -

CDR3aa: ASSSGGTGRKNIQY
v_gene: TRBV5-4
j_gene: TRBJ2-4
d_gene: -

CDR3aa: ASRQGGEQY
v_gene: TRBV7-9
j_gene: TRBJ2-7
d_gene: -

CDR3aa: ASSSPTVYDQPQH
v_gene: TRBV6-6
j_gene: TRBJ1-5
d_gene: -

CDR3aa: AISESLAAYEQY
v_gene: TRBV10-3
j_gene: TRBJ2-7
d_gene: TRBD2

CDR3aa: SVEVASGNDEQF
v_gene: TRBV29-1
j_gene: TRBJ2-1
d_gene: TRBD2

CDR3aa: ASSLASSSYNEQF
v_gene: TRBV5-1
j_gene: TRBJ2-1
d_gene: -

CDR3aa: ASSQTSSTDTQY
v_gene: TRBV18
j_gene: TRBJ2-3
d_gene: TRBD2

CDR3aa: ASSLETGGEKAF
v_gene: TRBV11-2
j_gene: TRBJ1-1
d_gene: TRBD1

CDR3aa: ASSFGQGVGSPLH
v_gene: TRBV27
j_gene: TRBJ1-6
d_gene: TRBD1

CDR3aa: ASSTEGAAYNSPLH
v_gene: TRBV5-1
j_gene: TRBJ1-6
d_gene: TRBD1

CDR3aa: ASSTSGGVTEAF
v_gene: TRBV19
j_gene: TRBJ1-1
d_gene: -

CDR3aa: ASTRRQGGDSPLH
v_gene: TRBV7-9
j_gene: TRBJ1-6
d_gene: TRBD1

CDR3aa: ASNDGGPKNIQY
v_gene: TRBV5-4
j_gene: TRBJ2-4
d_gene: -

CDR3aa: ASSLAPGLAGGTGELF
v_gene: TRBV5-1
j_gene: TRBJ2-2
d_gene: TRBD2

CDR3aa: ASSDGTVFPDEQF
v_gene: TRBV7-2
j_gene: TRBJ2-1
d_gene: TRBD1

CDR3aa: ASSLVPTGGRTGELF
v_gene: TRBV5-5
j_gene: TRBJ2-2
d_gene: TRBD1

CDR3aa: ASSSSGSSYNEQF
v_gene: TRBV6-4
j_gene: TRBJ2-1
d_gene: TRBD2

CDR3aa: AWSAQTRGLGTQY
v_gene: TRBV30
j_gene: TRBJ2-5
d_gene: TRBD1

CDR3aa: ASSITPGSGNEKLF
v_gene: TRBV19
j_gene: TRBJ1-4
d_gene: -

CDR3aa: ASSLLGQNYGYT
v_gene: TRBV2
j_gene: TRBJ1-2
d_gene: TRBD1

CDR3aa: ASSQEGLGQGARGYT
v_gene: TRBV3-1/TRBV3-2
j_gene: TRBJ1-2
d_gene: TRBD1

CDR3aa: ASSHPGLAVQQY
v_gene: TRBV3-1/TRBV3-2
j_gene: TRBJ2-7
d_gene: TRBD2

CDR3aa: ASSYGVNQPQH
v_gene: TRBV7-9
j_gene: TRBJ1-5
d_gene: -

CDR3aa: ASSFDKRQSSYNEQF
v_gene: TRBV5-1
j_gene: TRBJ2-1
d_gene: -

CDR3aa: ASSRPPQRYTDTQY
v_gene: TRBV11-2
j_gene: TRBJ2-3
d_gene: -

CDR3aa: ASSLGQGATEAF
v_gene: TRBV7-9
j_gene: TRBJ1-1
d_gene: -

CDR3aa: ASSPSGKPYEQY
v_gene: TRBV5-4
j_gene: TRBJ2-7
d_gene: -

CDR3aa: ASSSQGSYSTDTQY
v_gene: TRBV11-3
j_gene: TRBJ2-3
d_gene: -

CDR3aa: ASSRTGGNSGNTIY
v_gene: TRBV19
j_gene: TRBJ1-3
d_gene: TRBD1

CDR3aa: ASSWTGGSETQY
v_gene: TRBV5-5
j_gene: TRBJ2-5
d_gene: TRBD1

CDR3aa: ASGDRPGLAGKTSYNEQF
v_gene: TRBV12-5
j_gene: TRBJ2-1
d_gene: TRBD2